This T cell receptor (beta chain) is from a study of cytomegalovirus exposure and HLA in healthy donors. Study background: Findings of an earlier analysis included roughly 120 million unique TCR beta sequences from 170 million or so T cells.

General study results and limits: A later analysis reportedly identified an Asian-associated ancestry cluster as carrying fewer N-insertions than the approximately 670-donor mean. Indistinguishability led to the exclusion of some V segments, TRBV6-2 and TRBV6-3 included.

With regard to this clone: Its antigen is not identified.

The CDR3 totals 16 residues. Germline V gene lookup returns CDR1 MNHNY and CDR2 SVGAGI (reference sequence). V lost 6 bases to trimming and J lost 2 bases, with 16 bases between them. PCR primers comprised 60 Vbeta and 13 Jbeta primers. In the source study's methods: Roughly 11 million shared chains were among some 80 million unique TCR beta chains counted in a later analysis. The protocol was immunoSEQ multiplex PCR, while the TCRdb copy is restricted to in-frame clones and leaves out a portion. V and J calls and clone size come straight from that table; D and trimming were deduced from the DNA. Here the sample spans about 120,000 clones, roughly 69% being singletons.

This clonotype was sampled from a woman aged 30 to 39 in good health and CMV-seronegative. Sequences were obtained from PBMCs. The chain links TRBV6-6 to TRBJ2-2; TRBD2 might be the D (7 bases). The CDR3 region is CASRKMGGLNTGELFF. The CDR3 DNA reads TGTGCCAGCAGAAAAATGGGGGGGCTTAACACCGGGGAGCTGTTTTTT.